One and the same sample provided the 25 T cell receptor beta chains below, sequenced in a study of response to subunit inactivated influenza vaccine. From the RT-PCR reads, TCRdb called clonotypes with MiXCR, one entry per CDR3 protein. The data contain about 170,000 distinct CDR3 sequences, about an eighth of them seen just once; the ten biggest clones take up 29%. These data are also associated with another study on T cells expressing NK-cell markers. That publication notes: TCR beta cDNA was made by 5'RACE template switching with UMIs.

The sample in question was CD8+ T cells sorted from PBMCs, obtained 11 to 12 days after vaccination. The receptors derive from a man aged 50 to 59 who received an inactivated influenza vaccine.

This clonotype was detected a few times. V is TRBV14 and J is TRBJ2-1; the D gene is possibly TRBD1 (6 bases). The CDR3 consists of 17 residues. Trimming took 4 bases from V and 2 from J, leaving 18 bases between them. Germline V gene lookup returns CDR1 SGHDN and CDR2 FVKESK. The CDR3 DNA sequence: TGTGCCAGCAGCCCTATCGCTACAGGGTCCCCCTACAATGAGCAGTTCTTC. Translating gives CASSPIATGSPYNEQFF.

The table lists this clonotype with a few counts. The chain joins TRBV19 to TRBJ2-6; possibly TRBD2 for D (6 bases). Germline assignment: CDR1 LNHDA and CDR2 SQIVND (reference sequence). Trimming left V 7 bases short and J 6 bases short, with 13 bases between. This CDR3 region has 14 residues. CDR3 amino acids: CASTPDYTANVLTF. DNA of the CDR3: TGTGCCAGTACCCCGGACTATACGGCCAACGTCCTGACTTTC.

This clonotype has just a few counts. V and J are TRBV2 and TRBJ2-1; 10 bases are shared with TRBD2. The J segment lost 6 bases and the V segment lost 10 bases, leaving 6 bases of the junction unmatched. The CDR3 consists of 13 residues. Germline CDR1 reads SNHLY; CDR2 reads FYNNEI. The CDR3 loop reads CANSGGAANEQFF. The CDR3 nucleotides read TGTGCCAACAGCGGGGGGGCGGCCAATGAGCAGTTCTTC.

This clonotype was seen only a few times. The chain uses TRBV5-1 and TRBJ2-7; tentatively, D is TRBD2 (6 bases). The V gene's germline CDR1 is SGHRS and CDR2 YFSETQ. The V end lost 2 bases, the J end lost 3 bases, and 15 bases lay between the germline ends. The CDR3 consists of 15 residues. CDR3 coding DNA: TGCGCCAGCAGCTTTGGCAGGGAGGTGTTCTACGAGCAGTACTTC. Its translation: CASSFGREVFYEQYF.

A few counts support this clonotype. V usage is TRBV12-3 or TRBV12-4 and J usage is TRBJ2-1, with 9 bases lining up with TRBD2. The CDR3 has 14 amino acids. The junction had 0 bases not matched to a gene; V was cut back by 6 bases and J by 0 bases. The CDR3 is CASRLAGSYNEQFF. CDR3 coding DNA: TGTGCCAGCAGACTAGCGGGCTCCTACAATGAGCAGTTCTTC.

This clonotype has at least ten counts. The CDR3 nucleotides read TGTGCCAGCAGCCCCGTAGATTTAGACAGGGGGCCTGTCCACGAGCAGTACTTC. Translating gives CASSPVDLDRGPVHEQYF. This chain connects TRBV6-1 to TRBJ2-7, with TRBD1 matching 10 bases. CDR1 is MNHNS and CDR2 is SASEGT in the germline V gene. V dropped 6 bases and J dropped 5; count of bases not matched to a gene: 19. The CDR3 sequence is 18 residues long.

This clonotype was counted at least ten times. The chain links TRBV28 to TRBJ2-5, with 14 bases aligning to TRBD2. The CDR3 has 18 residues. J lost 1 base, V lost 5 bases, and 9 bases had no gene match. In germline, CDR1 is MDHEN, CDR2 SYDVKM. The CDR3 DNA is TGTGCCAGCAGTCTGACTAGCGGGAGGGCCATGACCCAAGAGACCCAGTACTTC. Translation gives CASSLTSGRAMTQETQYF.

The chain carries TRBV6-2 or TRBV6-3 and TRBJ2-7; no firm D call. The CDR3 contains 11 residues. Germline CDR1 is MNHEY and CDR2 is SVGEGT. V gave up 8 bases and J gave up 5 bases, with 10 bases separating them. This CDR3 reads CASGIPHEQYF. CDR3 in DNA: TGTGCCAGCGGCATCCCCCACGAGCAGTACTTC.

This clonotype was detected a few times. The chain joins TRBV4-3 to TRBJ2-1, with 11 bases that match TRBD1. This CDR3 is built from 15 residues. CDR1 and CDR2 from the germline V gene are LGHNA and YSLEER. Germline trimming cut 4 bases from V and 8 bases from J; bases unmatched to any gene: 7. The CDR3 loop is CASSLGQGAIDEQFF. DNA of the CDR3: TGCGCCAGCAGCCTCGGACAGGGGGCTATCGATGAGCAGTTCTTC.

The sample holds many counts of this clonotype. This chain connects TRBV5-1 to TRBJ1-1; D perhaps matches TRBD1 (5 bases). The germline gives CDR1 SGHRS, CDR2 YFSETQ. The ends were cut back, 4 bases at V and 0 bases at J, with 13 bases in the middle. The CDR3 contains 15 residues. CDR3 loop: CASSPTGAMNTEAFF. CDR3 sequence (DNA): TGCGCCAGCAGCCCGACTGGGGCAATGAACACTGAAGCTTTCTTT.

Ten or more counts support this clonotype. This sequence joins TRBV2 and TRBJ2-7; no clear D. Germline V gene sequence: CDR1 SNHLY, CDR2 FYNNEI. This CDR3 comprises 11 residues. The V end lost 7 bases, the J end lost 6 bases, and 10 bases lay between the germline ends. In nucleotides, the CDR3 is TGTGCCAGCATCTCCTTGGGCGAGCAGTACTTC. Protein: CASISLGEQYF.

The V gene is TRBV9, the J gene TRBJ2-1; 8 bases line up with TRBD1. Germline CDR1 and CDR2: SGDLS and YYNGEE. The junction had 12 bases not matched to a gene; V was cut back by 4 bases and J by 12 bases. The CDR3 consists of 14 residues. CDR3 sequence: CASSFTQTGDVQFF. In nucleotides, the CDR3 is TGTGCCAGCAGCTTCACCCAGACAGGGGATGTGCAGTTCTTC. The full variable domain, in which reference TRBV9 and TRBJ2-1 provide the parts outside the CDR3, is DSGVTQTPKHLITATGQRVTLRCSPRSGDLSVYWYQQSLDQGLQFLIQYYNGEERAKGNILERFSAQQFPDLHSELNLSSLELGDSALYFCASSFTQTGDVQFFGPGTRLTVL.

The genes are TRBV11-2 and TRBJ1-2; 10 bases match TRBD1. The CDR3 has 14 amino acids. V lost 5 bases to trimming and J lost 7 bases; unmatched junction nucleotides: 7. The germline CDR1 and CDR2 sequences are SGHAT and FQNNGV. The CDR3 is CASSPDRGQGGYTF. CDR3 in DNA: TGTGCCAGCAGCCCCGACAGGGGGCAGGGTGGCTACACCTTC.

The DNA of the CDR3 is TGTGCCAGCAGCTCTCTTGAGGGCCGGGAGCAGTTCTTC. Translating gives CASSSLEGREQFF. The V call is TRBV7-9, the J call TRBJ2-1; D may be TRBD2 (5 bases). Looked up from germline, CDR1 is SEHNR and CDR2 is FQNEAQ (reference sequence). V lost 4 bases and J 10 bases, leaving 14 bases between the germline ends. The CDR3 runs 13 residues.

J is TRBJ1-2 and V is TRBV30; a possible D gene is TRBD1 (6 bases). The V gene's germline CDR1 is GTSNPN and CDR2 SVGIG (reference sequence). The V and J ends lost 4 bases and 6 bases respectively, with 15 bases between them. CDR3 length: 13 residues. CDR3 sequence reads: CAWIGTRGDGYTF. The CDR3 nucleotides are TGTGCCTGGATCGGGACACGGGGGGATGGCTACACCTTC. Full variable domain (remainder filled in from reference TRBV30 and TRBJ1-2): SQTIHQWPATLVQPVGSPLSLECTVEGTSNPNLYWYRQAAGRGLQLLFYSVGIGQISSEVPQNLSASRPQDRQFILSSKKLLLSDSGFYLCAWIGTRGDGYTFGSGTRLTVV.

This chain uses TRBV12-3 or TRBV12-4 with TRBJ2-2; no clear D gene. V shed 6 bases and J shed 9 bases, with 17 bases lying between them. This CDR3 spans 14 amino acids. The CDR3 loop reads CASRARTVVRELFF. DNA for the CDR3: TGTGCCAGCAGAGCGAGGACGGTGGTAAGGGAGCTGTTTTTT.

The chain uses TRBV10-3 and TRBJ2-5, with 12 nucleotides matching TRBD2. Germline V gene lookup returns CDR1 ENHRY and CDR2 SYGVKD. With V trimmed by 6 bases and J by 2 bases, 7 bases remained unmatched. The CDR3 covers 16 residues. The CDR3 nucleotides read TGTGCCATCAGGGATCCAGGACTAGCGGGGCAAGAGACCCAGTACTTC. This translates into CAIRDPGLAGQETQYF.

This clonotype came up once. V gene TRBV4-3 combines with J gene TRBJ2-7; TRBD2 is a possible D gene (7 bases). Germline V gene sequence: CDR1 LGHNA, CDR2 YSLEER. V was shortened by 1 base and J by 6 bases, with 16 bases between the two germline ends. This CDR3 has 15 amino acids. CDR3 nucleotides: TGCGCCAGCAGCCAAGGAGCTGGACTAGGGGGCGAGCAGTACTTC. It yields the protein CASSQGAGLGGEQYF.

The chain couples TRBV7-9 to TRBJ2-1; maybe TRBD2 (5 bases). The ends were cut back, 5 bases at V and 8 bases at J, with 16 bases in the middle. This CDR3 region has 14 residues. The V gene's germline CDR1 is SEHNR and CDR2 FQNEAQ (reference sequence). CDR3 sequence: CASSLGGLTDEQFF. The DNA of the CDR3 is TGTGCCAGCAGCCTAGGAGGACTTACAGATGAGCAGTTCTTC.

This clonotype was observed many times. The chain combines TRBV4-3 with TRBJ2-1; no definite D call. Looked up from germline, CDR1 is LGHNA and CDR2 is YSLEER. This CDR3 contains 15 residues. Trimming cost V 0 bases and J 1 base, with 7 bases left between them. CDR3 sequence (DNA): TGCGCCAGCAGCCAAGAATCAGGATCCTACAATGAGCAGTTCTTC. It encodes CASSQESGSYNEQFF.

This clonotype was seen a handful of times. V gene TRBV7-9 combines with J gene TRBJ2-3; D assignment may be TRBD1 or TRBD2 (5 bases each). Trimming took off 0 bases at V and 2 bases at J, with 9 bases between the two ends. CDR1 and CDR2 from the germline V gene are SEHNR and FQNEAQ (reference sequence). This CDR3 is built from 15 residues. The chain's CDR3 is CASSLAGVATDTQYF. The CDR3 DNA reads TGTGCCAGCAGCTTAGCGGGGGTCGCCACAGATACGCAGTATTTT.

This clonotype showed up just a few times. This rearrangement joins TRBV5-5 to TRBJ1-6; TRBD1 agrees at 8 bases. This CDR3 is built from 16 residues. V was clipped by 0 bases and J by 3 bases; unmatched bases: 2. CDR1 is SGHKS, CDR2 YYEKEE, per germline (reference sequence). The CDR3 sequence is CASSLEDRVYNSPLHF. The CDR3 DNA sequence: TGTGCCAGCAGCTTGGAGGACAGGGTCTATAATTCACCCCTCCACTTT.

The chain is built from TRBV12-3 or TRBV12-4 and TRBJ2-1; D not certain. The CDR3 is made up of 13 amino acids. Trimming removed 1 base from V and 8 bases from J, with 9 bases in between. The CDR3 loop reads CASSLVASDEQFF. In DNA form, the CDR3 reads TGTGCCAGCAGTTTAGTTGCAAGTGATGAGCAGTTCTTC.

The chain is built from TRBV5-1 and TRBJ2-1; D is perhaps TRBD2 (6 bases). V shed 3 bases and J shed 9 bases, with 7 bases lying between them. CDR1 SGHRS and CDR2 YFSETQ come from the germline V gene. The CDR3 covers 11 residues. The CDR3 sequence is CASSYGGEQFF. The CDR3 nucleotides are TGCGCCAGCAGCTACGGGGGTGAGCAGTTCTTC.

The V gene is TRBV4-1, the J gene TRBJ2-3; D call uncertain. V was cut by 3 bases and J by 5 bases, with 6 bases left in between. The CDR3 length is 12 residues. CDR1 and CDR2 (germline): MGHRA, YSYEKL. The CDR3 nucleotides are TGCGCCAGCAGCCAGACGCTAGATACGCAGTATTTT. Its translation: CASSQTLDTQYF.